This T cell receptor beta chain appears in the sequencing data of a study of cytomegalovirus exposure and HLA in healthy donors. Study-level information: Of roughly 400 genotyped donors, more than 65% grouped in the Caucasian-associated ancestry cluster.

The study, taken as a whole, reports: Previously analyzed data showed that most TCR beta V segments were productive at a frequency of about 87% or about 30%.

CDR1 is SGHRS and CDR2 is YFSETQ in the germline V gene. The CDR3 length is 13 residues. Trimming took 1 base from V and 4 from J, leaving 8 bases between them. To note about this clone: Antigen unknown.

The PCR made use of 60 Vbeta and 13 Jbeta primers. Method: immunoSEQ multiplex PCR; TCRdb's copy keeps in-frame clones and lacks some. The sample has some 170,000 clones, about four fifths seen once. This TCR was sampled from a young woman in good health and CMV-seropositive. The sequencing input was PBMCs. The chain couples TRBV5-1 to TRBJ1-2; D uncertain. DNA of the CDR3: TGCGCCAGCAGCTTGACCCCAGGCTATGGCTACACCTTC. Translated: CASSLTPGYGYTF.